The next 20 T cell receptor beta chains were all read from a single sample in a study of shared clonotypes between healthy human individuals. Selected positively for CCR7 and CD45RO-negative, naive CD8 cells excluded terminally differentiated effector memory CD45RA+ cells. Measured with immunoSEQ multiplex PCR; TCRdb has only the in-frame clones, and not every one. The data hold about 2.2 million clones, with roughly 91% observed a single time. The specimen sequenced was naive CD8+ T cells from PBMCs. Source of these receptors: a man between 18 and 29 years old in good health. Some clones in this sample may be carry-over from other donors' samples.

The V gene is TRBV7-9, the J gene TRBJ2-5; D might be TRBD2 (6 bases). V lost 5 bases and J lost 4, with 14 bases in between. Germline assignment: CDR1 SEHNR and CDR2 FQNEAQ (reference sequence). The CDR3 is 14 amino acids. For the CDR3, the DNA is TGTGCCAGCAGCCTCCCGGGGGTTAGAGAGACCCAGTACTTC. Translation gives CASSLPGVRETQYF.

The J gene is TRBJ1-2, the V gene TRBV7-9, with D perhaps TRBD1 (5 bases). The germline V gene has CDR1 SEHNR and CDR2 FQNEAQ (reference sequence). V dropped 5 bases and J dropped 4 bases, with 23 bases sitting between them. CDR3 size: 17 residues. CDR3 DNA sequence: TGTGCCAGCAGCCCATGGGACGGGGGGATGTATAGCTATGGCTACACCTTC. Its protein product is CASSPWDGGMYSYGYTF.

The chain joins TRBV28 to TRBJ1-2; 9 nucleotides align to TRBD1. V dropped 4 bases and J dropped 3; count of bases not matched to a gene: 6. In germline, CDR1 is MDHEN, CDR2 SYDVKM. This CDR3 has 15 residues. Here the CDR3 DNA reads TGTGCCAGCAGTTCCCAGACAGGGGGGCACTATGGCTACACCTTC. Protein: CASSSQTGGHYGYTF.

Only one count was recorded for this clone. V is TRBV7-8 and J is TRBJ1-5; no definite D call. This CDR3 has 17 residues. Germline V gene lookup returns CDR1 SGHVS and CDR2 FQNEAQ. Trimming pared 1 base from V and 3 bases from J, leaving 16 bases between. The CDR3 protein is CASSLGVGANPNQPQHF. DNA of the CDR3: TGTGCCAGCAGCTTAGGAGTTGGCGCAAACCCCAATCAGCCCCAGCATTTT.

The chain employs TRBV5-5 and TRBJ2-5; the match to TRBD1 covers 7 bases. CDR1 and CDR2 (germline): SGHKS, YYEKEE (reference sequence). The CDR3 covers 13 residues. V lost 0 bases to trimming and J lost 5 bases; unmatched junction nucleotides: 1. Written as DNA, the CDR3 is TGTGCCAGCAGCTTGGGCAGGGGGGAGACCCAGTACTTC. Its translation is CASSLGRGETQYF.

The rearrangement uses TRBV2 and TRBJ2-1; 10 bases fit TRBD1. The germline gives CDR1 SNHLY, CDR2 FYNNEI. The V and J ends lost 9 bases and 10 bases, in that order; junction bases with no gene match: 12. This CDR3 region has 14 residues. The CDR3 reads CASNPGQGFGEQFF. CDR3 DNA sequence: TGTGCCAGTAATCCGGGACAGGGGTTCGGCGAGCAGTTCTTC.

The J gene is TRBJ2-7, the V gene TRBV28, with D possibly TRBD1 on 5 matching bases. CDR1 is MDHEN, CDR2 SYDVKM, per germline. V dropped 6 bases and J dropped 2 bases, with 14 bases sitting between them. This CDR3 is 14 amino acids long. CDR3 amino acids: CASSQDTKTYEQYF. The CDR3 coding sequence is TGTGCCAGCAGCCAGGACACAAAGACCTACGAGCAGTACTTC. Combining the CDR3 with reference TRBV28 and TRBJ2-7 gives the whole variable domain DVKVTQSSRYLVKRTGEKVFLECVQDMDHENMFWYRQDPGLGLRLIYFSYDVKMKEKGDIPEGYSVSREKKERFSLILESASTNQTSMYLCASSQDTKTYEQYFGPGTRLTVT.

The chain's CDR3 is CASSLASGSDEQYF. As DNA, the CDR3 is TGCGCCAGCAGCCTCGCTAGCGGGAGCGACGAGCAGTACTTC. This chain links TRBV4-1 with TRBJ2-7; TRBD2 aligns across 10 bases. After removal of 4 bases from V and 5 bases from J, the junction contained 5 bases not matched to a gene. Germline assignment: CDR1 MGHRA and CDR2 YSYEKL. The CDR3 length is 14 residues.

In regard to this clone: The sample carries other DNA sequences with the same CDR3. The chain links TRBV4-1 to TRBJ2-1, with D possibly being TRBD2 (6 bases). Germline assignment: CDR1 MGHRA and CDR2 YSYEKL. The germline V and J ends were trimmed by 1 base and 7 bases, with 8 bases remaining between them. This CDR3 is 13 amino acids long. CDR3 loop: CASSQGLGNEQFF. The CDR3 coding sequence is TGCGCCAGCAGCCAAGGACTAGGGAATGAGCAGTTCTTC.

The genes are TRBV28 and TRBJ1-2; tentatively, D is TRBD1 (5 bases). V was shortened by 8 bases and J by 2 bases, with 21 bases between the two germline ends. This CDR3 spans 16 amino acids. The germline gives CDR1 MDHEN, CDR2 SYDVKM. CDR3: CASYVGRGDLNYGYTF. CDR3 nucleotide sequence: TGTGCCAGCTACGTGGGTAGGGGCGACCTCAACTATGGCTACACCTTC.

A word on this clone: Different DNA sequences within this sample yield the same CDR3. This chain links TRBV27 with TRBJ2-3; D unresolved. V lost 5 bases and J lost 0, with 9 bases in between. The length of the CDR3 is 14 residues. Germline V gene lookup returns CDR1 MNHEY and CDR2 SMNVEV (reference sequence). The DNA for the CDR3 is TGTGCCAGCAGTCCCCGGGCTAGCACAGATACGCAGTATTTT. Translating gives CASSPRASTDTQYF.

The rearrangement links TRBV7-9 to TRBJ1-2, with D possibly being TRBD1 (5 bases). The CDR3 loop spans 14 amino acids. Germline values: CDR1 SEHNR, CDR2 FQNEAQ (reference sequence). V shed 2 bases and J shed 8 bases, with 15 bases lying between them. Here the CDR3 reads CASSLSWGSKGYTF. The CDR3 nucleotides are TGTGCCAGCAGCTTATCCTGGGGGTCCAAAGGCTACACCTTC. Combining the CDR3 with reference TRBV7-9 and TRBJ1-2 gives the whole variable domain DTGVSQNPRHKITKRGQNVTFRCDPISEHNRLYWYRQTLGQGPEFLTYFQNEAQLEKSRLLSDRFSAERPKGSFSTLEIQRTEQGDSAMYLCASSLSWGSKGYTFGSGTRLTVV.

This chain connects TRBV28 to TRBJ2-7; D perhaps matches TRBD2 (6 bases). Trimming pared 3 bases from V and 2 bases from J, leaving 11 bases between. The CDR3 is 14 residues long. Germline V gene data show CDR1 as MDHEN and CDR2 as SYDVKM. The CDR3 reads CASSFQGGTYEQYF. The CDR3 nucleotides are TGTGCCAGCAGTTTCCAAGGCGGGACCTACGAGCAGTACTTC.

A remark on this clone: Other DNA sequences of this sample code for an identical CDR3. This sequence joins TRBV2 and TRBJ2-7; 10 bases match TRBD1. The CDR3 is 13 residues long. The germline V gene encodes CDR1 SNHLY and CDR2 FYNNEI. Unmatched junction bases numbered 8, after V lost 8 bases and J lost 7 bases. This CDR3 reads CASRDRGSLEQYF. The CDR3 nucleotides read TGTGCCAGCCGGGACAGGGGATCGTTAGAGCAGTACTTC. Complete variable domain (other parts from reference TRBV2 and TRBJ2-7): EPEVTQTPSHQVTQMGQEVILRCVPISNHLYFYWYRQILGQKVEFLVSFYNNEISEKSEIFDDQFSVERPDGSNFTLKIRSTKLEDSAMYFCASRDRGSLEQYFGPGTRLTVT.

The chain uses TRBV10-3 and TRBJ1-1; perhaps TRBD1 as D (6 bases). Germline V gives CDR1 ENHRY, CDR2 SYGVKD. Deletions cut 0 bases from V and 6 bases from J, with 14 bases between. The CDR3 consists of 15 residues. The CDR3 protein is CAISESGGARAEAFF. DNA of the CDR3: TGTGCCATCAGTGAGTCGGGGGGGGCGCGGGCTGAAGCTTTCTTT.

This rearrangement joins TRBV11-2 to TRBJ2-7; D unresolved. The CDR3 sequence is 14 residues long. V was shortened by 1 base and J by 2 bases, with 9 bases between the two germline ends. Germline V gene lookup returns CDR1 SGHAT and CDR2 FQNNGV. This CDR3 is CASSLGAQPYEQYF. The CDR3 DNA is TGTGCCAGCAGCTTAGGCGCCCAACCCTACGAGCAGTACTTC.

The CDR3 region has the DNA TGTGCCAGCAGTTGGGGACTCTTCTACAATGAGCAGTTCTTC. Translated, it gives CASSWGLFYNEQFF. V and J are TRBV27 and TRBJ2-1; D is possibly TRBD2 (6 bases). The germline CDR1 and CDR2 sequences are MNHEY and SMNVEV (reference sequence). Trimming cost V 4 bases and J 3 bases, with 10 bases left between them. The CDR3 runs to 14 residues.

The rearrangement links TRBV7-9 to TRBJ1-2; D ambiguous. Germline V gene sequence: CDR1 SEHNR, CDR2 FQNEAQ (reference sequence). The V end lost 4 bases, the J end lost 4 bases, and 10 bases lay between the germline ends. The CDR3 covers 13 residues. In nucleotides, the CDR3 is TGTGCCAGCAGCTCCTGGGATGGCTATGGCTACACCTTC. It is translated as CASSSWDGYGYTF.

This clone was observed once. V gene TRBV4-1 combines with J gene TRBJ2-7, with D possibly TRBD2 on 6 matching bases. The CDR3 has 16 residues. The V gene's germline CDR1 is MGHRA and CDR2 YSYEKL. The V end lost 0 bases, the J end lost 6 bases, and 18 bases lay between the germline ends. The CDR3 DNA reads TGCGCCAGCAGCCAAGATGAGGGCGGGATCGGCGGCGAGCAGTACTTC. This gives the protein CASSQDEGGIGGEQYF.

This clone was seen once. The CDR3: CASSVGQGGEQFF. As DNA, the CDR3 is TGTGCCAGCAGCGTAGGCCAGGGCGGTGAGCAGTTCTTC. The rearrangement uses TRBV9 and TRBJ2-1, with D perhaps TRBD1 (5 bases). CDR3 length equals 13 residues. Germline values: CDR1 SGDLS, CDR2 YYNGEE. Deletions cut 0 bases from V and 9 bases from J, with 10 bases between.